Below, 11 T cell receptor beta chains from the same sample are listed, as sequenced in a study of blood T cell repertoires in COVID-19 (dated by TCRdb to about 2020). Libraries were made using the immunoSEQ multiplex PCR assay. TCRdb carries this immuneACCESS record with in-frame sequences only. Its versions omit some clonotypes, under half of them owing to an unresolved V gene in the studies checked, with the rest unexplained. This sample comprises under 200,000 clones, around 87% of them detected only once. Under 0.7% of the sample rests with the top ten. Material: peripheral blood. The origin of the receptors is a man in his sixties with COVID-19, enrolled during active disease.

The V gene is TRBV5-1, the J gene TRBJ1-1; possible D gene TRBD1, 5 bases. There are 14 residues in the CDR3. Trimming stripped 4 bases from V and 2 bases from J, with 12 bases between. CDR1 is SGHRS, CDR2 YFSETQ, per germline. CDR3 sequence reads: CASSLGQTNTEAFF. CDR3 bases: TGCGCCAGCAGCCTCGGACAAACAAACACTGAAGCTTTCTTT.

This clone was counted a single time. The chain is built from TRBV19 and TRBJ2-1; a possible D gene is TRBD1 (6 bases). V lost 4 bases and J 1 base, leaving 17 bases between the germline ends. Germline values: CDR1 LNHDA, CDR2 SQIVND (reference sequence). This CDR3 is built from 17 residues. The chain's CDR3 is CASSTIARGDSYNEQFF. CDR3 in DNA: TGTGCCAGTAGTACGATCGCCAGGGGAGATTCCTACAATGAGCAGTTCTTC.

The chain couples TRBV5-1 to TRBJ1-2; possible D gene TRBD1, 5 bases. Trimming left V 4 bases short and J 0 bases short, with 16 bases between. This CDR3 region has 16 residues. Germline assignment: CDR1 SGHRS and CDR2 YFSETQ. CDR3 sequence: CASSPAYRGTNYGYTF. The CDR3 DNA is TGCGCCAGCAGCCCTGCTTACCGGGGGACTAACTATGGCTACACCTTC.

The rearrangement links TRBV10-3 to TRBJ2-3; the match to TRBD2 covers 7 bases. V was pared by 0 bases and J by 5 bases, with 5 bases of the junction left unmatched. This CDR3 contains 15 residues. Germline V gene sequence: CDR1 ENHRY, CDR2 SYGVKD. In DNA form, the CDR3 reads TGTGCCATCAGTGAGTCTGGAGTAGCGGGAGATACGCAGTATTTT. Translated, it gives CAISESGVAGDTQYF.

The chain combines TRBV10-3 with TRBJ2-2; D uncertain. The V end was cut by 10 bases, the J end by 0 bases, with 12 bases between. The CDR3 runs 14 residues. The V gene's germline CDR1 is ENHRY and CDR2 SYGVKD. The DNA of the CDR3 is TGTGCCACAGAGGCGGCTTCGAACACCGGGGAGCTGTTTTTT. Protein: CATEAASNTGELFF.

This clone was picked up a small number of times. The J gene is TRBJ1-3, the V gene TRBV18; D is perhaps TRBD1 (5 bases). CDR1 and CDR2 from the germline V gene are KGHSH and LQKENI. The V end lost 3 bases, the J end lost 3 bases, and 15 bases lay between the germline ends. The CDR3 spans 16 residues. CDR3 in amino acids: CASSPEIRASGNTIYF. CDR3 sequence (DNA): TGTGCCAGCTCACCCGAGATCAGGGCGAGTGGAAACACCATATATTTT.

The rearrangement links TRBV7-9 to TRBJ1-3; D remains ambiguous. Germline CDR1 SEHNR, CDR2 FQNEAQ (reference sequence). V was cut by 1 base and J by 0 bases, with 16 bases left in between. The CDR3 sequence is 18 residues long. CDR3 nucleotide sequence: TGTGCCAGCAGCTTAGGTCGGGCCGACTACACCTCTGGAAACACCATATATTTT. Its translation: CASSLGRADYTSGNTIYF.

V and J are TRBV28 and TRBJ1-2, with 9 bases that match TRBD1. There are 16 residues in the CDR3. V lost 8 bases and J lost 2; bases outside the gene matches: 12. Germline V gene lookup returns CDR1 MDHEN and CDR2 SYDVKM. CDR3 amino acids: CASEIGIGTGNYGYTF. CDR3 DNA sequence: TGTGCCAGCGAGATTGGAATCGGGACAGGGAACTATGGCTACACCTTC.

The gene calls are TRBV10-3 and TRBJ2-7; the match to TRBD2 covers 9 bases. The CDR3 contains 14 residues. Germline V gives CDR1 ENHRY, CDR2 SYGVKD. J was trimmed by 2 bases and V by 7 bases; bases with no gene match: 6. CDR3 bases: TGTGCCATCAATCCGACTAGCGGTACCTACGAGCAGTACTTC. Encoded protein: CAINPTSGTYEQYF.

The chain recombines TRBV18 with TRBJ1-1; D remains ambiguous. Per the germline V gene, CDR1 is KGHSH and CDR2 is LQKENI. The CDR3 totals 13 residues. V was trimmed by 3 bases and J by 3 bases, leaving 8 bases between them. Here the CDR3 reads CASSPSSHTEAFF. For the CDR3, the DNA is TGTGCCAGCTCACCGAGTTCCCACACTGAAGCTTTCTTT.

The CDR3 DNA sequence: TGTGCCAGCAGTACTCACGGGACAGCCTACGAGCAGTACTTC. Translated, it gives CASSTHGTAYEQYF. The chain carries TRBV2 and TRBJ2-7; 7 bases agree with TRBD1. The trim removed 5 bases at V and 2 bases at J, leaving 6 bases unmatched. CDR3 length: 14 residues. Germline V gene sequence: CDR1 SNHLY, CDR2 FYNNEI. The variable domain in full, completed from reference TRBV2 and TRBJ2-7, reads EPEVTQTPSHQVTQMGQEVILRCVPISNHLYFYWYRQILGQKVEFLVSFYNNEISEKSEIFDDQFSVERPDGSNFTLKIRSTKLEDSAMYFCASSTHGTAYEQYFGPGTRLTVT.